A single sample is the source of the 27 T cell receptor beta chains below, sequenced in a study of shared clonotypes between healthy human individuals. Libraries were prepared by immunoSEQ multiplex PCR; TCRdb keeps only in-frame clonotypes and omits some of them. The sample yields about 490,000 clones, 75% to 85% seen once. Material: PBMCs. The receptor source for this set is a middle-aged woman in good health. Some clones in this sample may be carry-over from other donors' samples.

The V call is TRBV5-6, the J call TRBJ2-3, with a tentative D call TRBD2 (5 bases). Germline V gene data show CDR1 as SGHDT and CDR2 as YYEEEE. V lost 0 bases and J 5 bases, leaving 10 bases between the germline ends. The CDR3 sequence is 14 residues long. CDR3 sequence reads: CASSLVLRGDTQYF. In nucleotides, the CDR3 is TGTGCCAGCAGCTTGGTCCTACGGGGAGATACGCAGTATTTT.

The CDR3 sequence is CAWSLSGSQDTQYF. CDR3 nucleotides: TGTGCCTGGAGCCTAAGCGGGAGTCAAGATACGCAGTATTTT. V and J are TRBV30 and TRBJ2-3, with 8 bases lining up with TRBD2. With 3 bases clipped from V and 5 bases from J, the junction kept 7 bases outside the gene matches. Germline lookup yields CDR1 GTSNPN and CDR2 SVGIG (reference sequence). The CDR3 totals 14 residues.

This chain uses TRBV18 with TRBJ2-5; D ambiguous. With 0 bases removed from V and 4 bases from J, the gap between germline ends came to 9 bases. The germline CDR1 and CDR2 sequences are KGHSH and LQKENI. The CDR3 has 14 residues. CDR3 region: CASSPPVERETQYF. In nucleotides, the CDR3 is TGTGCCAGCTCACCACCCGTCGAGAGAGAGACCCAGTACTTC.

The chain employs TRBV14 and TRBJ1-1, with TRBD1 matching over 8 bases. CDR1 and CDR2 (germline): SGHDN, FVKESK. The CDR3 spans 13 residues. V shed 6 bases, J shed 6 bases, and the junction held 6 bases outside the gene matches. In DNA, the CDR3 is TGTGCCAGCAGTCACGGGACAGGTGCTGAAGCTTTCTTT. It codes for CASSHGTGAEAFF.

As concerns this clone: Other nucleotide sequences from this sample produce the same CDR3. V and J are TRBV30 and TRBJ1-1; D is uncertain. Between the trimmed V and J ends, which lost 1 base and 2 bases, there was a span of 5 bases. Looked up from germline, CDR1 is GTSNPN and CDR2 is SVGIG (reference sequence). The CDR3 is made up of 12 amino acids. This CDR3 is CAWSDLNTEAFF. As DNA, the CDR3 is TGTGCCTGGAGTGATTTAAACACTGAAGCTTTCTTT.

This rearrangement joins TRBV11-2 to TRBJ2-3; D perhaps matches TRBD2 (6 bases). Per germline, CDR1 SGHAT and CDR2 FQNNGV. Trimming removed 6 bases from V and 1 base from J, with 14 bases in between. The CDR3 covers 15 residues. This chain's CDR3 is CASRRPGLRTDTQYF. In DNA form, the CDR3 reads TGTGCCAGCAGGAGACCGGGACTCCGCACAGATACGCAGTATTTT. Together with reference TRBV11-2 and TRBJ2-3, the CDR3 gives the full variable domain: EAGVAQSPRYKIIEKRQSVAFWCNPISGHATLYWYQQILGQGPKLLIQFQNNGVVDDSQLPKDRFSAERLKGVDSTLKIQPAKLEDSAVYLCASRRPGLRTDTQYFGPGTRLTVL.

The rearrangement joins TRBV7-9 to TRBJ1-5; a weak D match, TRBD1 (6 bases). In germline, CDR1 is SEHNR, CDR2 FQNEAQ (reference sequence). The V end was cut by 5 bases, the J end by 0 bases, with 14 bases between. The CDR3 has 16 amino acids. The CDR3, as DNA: TGTGCCAGCAGCCCAGGGACACTATATAGCAATCAGCCCCAGCATTTT. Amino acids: CASSPGTLYSNQPQHF.

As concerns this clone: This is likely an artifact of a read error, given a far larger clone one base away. As DNA, the CDR3 is TGTGCCAGCAGTGAGAGCGGGACAGGGGGTGACGAGCAGTACTTC. This gives the protein CASSESGTGGDEQYF. The chain links TRBV6-1 to TRBJ2-7; TRBD1 matches 11 bases. The junction had 6 bases not matched to a gene; V was cut back by 3 bases and J by 5 bases. The CDR3 totals 15 residues. CDR1 MNHNS and CDR2 SASEGT come from the germline V gene.

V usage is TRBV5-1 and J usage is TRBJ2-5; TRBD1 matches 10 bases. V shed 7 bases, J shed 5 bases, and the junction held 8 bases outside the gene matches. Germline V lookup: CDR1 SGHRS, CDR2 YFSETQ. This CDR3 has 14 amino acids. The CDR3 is CASGSTGGCETQYF. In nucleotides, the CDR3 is TGCGCCAGCGGCTCGACAGGGGGCTGTGAGACCCAGTACTTC.

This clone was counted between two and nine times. The CDR3 sequence: CASSYDRLNQPQHF. Written as DNA, the CDR3 is TGTGCCAGCAGTTACGACAGGCTCAATCAGCCCCAGCATTTT. V and J are TRBV2 and TRBJ1-5, with D tentatively TRBD1 (6 bases). V was clipped by 5 bases and J by 3 bases, with 11 bases between them. This CDR3 region has 14 residues. Germline V CDR1 and CDR2: SNHLY, FYNNEI.

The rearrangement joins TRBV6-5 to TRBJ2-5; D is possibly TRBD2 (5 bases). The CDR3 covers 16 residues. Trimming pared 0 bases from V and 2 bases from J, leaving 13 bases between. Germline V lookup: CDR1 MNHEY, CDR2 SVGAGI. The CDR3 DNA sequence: TGTGCCAGCAGTTACTCGTCGGCGGGTACGCAAGAGACCCAGTACTTC. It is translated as CASSYSSAGTQETQYF.

The CDR3, as DNA: TGTGCCAGCAGCAGCGGACAGGGGAAAGCCAAAAACATTCAGTACTTC. It yields the protein CASSSGQGKAKNIQYF. J is TRBJ2-4 and V is TRBV5-8, with 9 bases that match TRBD1. From germline, CDR1 is SGHTS and CDR2 YDEGEE. V was pared by 4 bases and J by 0 bases, with 5 bases of the junction left unmatched. This CDR3 has 16 residues.

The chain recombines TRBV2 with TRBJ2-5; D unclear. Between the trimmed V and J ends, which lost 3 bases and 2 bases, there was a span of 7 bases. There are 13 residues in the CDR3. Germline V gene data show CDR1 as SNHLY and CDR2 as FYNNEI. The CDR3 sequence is CASSDVGQETQYF. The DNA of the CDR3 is TGTGCCAGCAGTGACGTCGGGCAAGAGACCCAGTACTTC.

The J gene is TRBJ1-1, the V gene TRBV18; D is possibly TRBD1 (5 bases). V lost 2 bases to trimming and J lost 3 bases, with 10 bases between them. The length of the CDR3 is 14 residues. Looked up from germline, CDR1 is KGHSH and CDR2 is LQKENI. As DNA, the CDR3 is TGTGCCAGCTCACCAGGGGGGGTAGACACTGAAGCTTTCTTT. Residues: CASSPGGVDTEAFF.

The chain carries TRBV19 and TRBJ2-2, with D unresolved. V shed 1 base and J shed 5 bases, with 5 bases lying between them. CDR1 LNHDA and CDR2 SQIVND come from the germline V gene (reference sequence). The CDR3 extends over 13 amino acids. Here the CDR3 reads CASSIGWTGELFF. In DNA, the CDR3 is TGTGCCAGTAGTATAGGATGGACCGGGGAGCTGTTTTTT.

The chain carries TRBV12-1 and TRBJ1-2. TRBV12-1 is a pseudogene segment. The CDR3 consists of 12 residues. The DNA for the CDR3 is TGTGCCAGCAGTTCTGACTGCAATGGCTACACCTTC. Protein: CASSSDCNGYTF.

The CDR3, as DNA: TGTGCCAGCAGCCAATCAAGGGATACGCAGTATTTT. It yields the protein CASSQSRDTQYF. The chain joins TRBV16 to TRBJ2-3, with D uncertain. In germline, CDR1 is KGHSY, CDR2 FQNENV. V dropped 0 bases and J dropped 6 bases, with 4 bases sitting between them. The CDR3 is 12 residues long.

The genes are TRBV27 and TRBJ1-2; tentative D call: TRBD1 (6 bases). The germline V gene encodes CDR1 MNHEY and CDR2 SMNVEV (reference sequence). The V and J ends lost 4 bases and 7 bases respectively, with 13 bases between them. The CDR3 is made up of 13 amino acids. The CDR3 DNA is TGTGCCAGCAGTTCCGGGACAATTAGTGGCTACACCTTC. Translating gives CASSSGTISGYTF.

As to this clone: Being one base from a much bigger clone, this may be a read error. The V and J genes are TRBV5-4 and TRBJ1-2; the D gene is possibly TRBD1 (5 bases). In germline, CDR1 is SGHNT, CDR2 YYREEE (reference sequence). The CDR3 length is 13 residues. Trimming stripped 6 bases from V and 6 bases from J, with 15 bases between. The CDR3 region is CASKGNGVHGYTF. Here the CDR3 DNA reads TGTGCCAGCAAGGGGAACGGCGTCCATGGCTACACCTTC. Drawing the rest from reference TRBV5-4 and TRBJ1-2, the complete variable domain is ETGVTQSPTHLIKTRGQQVTLRCSSQSGHNTVSWYQQALGQGPQFIFQYYREEENGRGNFPPRFSGLQFPNYSSELNVNALELDDSALYLCASKGNGVHGYTFGSGTRLTVV.

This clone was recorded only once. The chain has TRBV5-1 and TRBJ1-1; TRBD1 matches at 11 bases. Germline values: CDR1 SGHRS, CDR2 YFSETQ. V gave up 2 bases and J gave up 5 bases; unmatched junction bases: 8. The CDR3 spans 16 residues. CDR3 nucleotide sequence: TGCGCCAGCAGCTTAGATGGACAGGGGGCGCATACTGAAGCTTTCTTT. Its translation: CASSLDGQGAHTEAFF.

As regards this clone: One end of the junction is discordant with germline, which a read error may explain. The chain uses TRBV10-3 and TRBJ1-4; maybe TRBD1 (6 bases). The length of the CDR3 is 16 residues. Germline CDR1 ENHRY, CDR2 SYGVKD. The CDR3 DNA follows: TGTGCCAGCAGTTACATCCAGGGGCCATCGAATGAAAAACTGTTTTTT. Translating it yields CASSYIQGPSNEKLFF.

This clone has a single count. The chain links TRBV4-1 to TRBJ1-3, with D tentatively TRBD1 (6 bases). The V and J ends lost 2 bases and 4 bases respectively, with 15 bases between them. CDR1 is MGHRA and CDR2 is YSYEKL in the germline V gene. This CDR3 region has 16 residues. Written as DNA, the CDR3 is TGCGCCAGCAGCCAACCCGGGGGGGGGCAAGGAAACACCATATATTTT. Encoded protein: CASSQPGGGQGNTIYF.

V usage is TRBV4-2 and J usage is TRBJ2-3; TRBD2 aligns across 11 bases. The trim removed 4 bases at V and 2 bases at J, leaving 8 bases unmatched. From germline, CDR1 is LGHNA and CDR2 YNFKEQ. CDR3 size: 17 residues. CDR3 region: CASSPSQLAGDTDTQYF. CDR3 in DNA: TGTGCCAGCAGCCCTTCCCAACTAGCGGGAGACACAGATACGCAGTATTTT.

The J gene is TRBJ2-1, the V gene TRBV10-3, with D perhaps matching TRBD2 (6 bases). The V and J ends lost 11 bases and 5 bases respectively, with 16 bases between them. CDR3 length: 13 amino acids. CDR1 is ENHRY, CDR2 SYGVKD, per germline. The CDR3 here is CAVAVPADNEQFF. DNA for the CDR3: TGTGCCGTAGCGGTACCCGCGGACAATGAGCAGTTCTTC.

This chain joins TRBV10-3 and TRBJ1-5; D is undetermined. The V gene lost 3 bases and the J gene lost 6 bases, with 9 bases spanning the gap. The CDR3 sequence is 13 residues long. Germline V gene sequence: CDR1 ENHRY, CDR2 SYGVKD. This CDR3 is CAISEGPGQPQHF. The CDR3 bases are TGTGCCATCAGTGAAGGGCCGGGTCAGCCCCAGCATTTT.

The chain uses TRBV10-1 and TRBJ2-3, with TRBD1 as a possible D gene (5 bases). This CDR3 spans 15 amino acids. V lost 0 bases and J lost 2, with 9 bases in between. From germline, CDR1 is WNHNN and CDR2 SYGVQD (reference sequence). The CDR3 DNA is TGCGCCAGCAGTGAGTCGCTAGGGGACACAGATACGCAGTATTTT. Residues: CASSESLGDTDTQYF.

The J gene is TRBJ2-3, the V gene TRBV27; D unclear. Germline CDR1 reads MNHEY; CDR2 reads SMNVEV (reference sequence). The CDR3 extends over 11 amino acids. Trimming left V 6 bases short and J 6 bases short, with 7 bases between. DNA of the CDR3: TGTGCCAGCAGAACTACGGATACGCAGTATTTT. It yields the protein CASRTTDTQYF.